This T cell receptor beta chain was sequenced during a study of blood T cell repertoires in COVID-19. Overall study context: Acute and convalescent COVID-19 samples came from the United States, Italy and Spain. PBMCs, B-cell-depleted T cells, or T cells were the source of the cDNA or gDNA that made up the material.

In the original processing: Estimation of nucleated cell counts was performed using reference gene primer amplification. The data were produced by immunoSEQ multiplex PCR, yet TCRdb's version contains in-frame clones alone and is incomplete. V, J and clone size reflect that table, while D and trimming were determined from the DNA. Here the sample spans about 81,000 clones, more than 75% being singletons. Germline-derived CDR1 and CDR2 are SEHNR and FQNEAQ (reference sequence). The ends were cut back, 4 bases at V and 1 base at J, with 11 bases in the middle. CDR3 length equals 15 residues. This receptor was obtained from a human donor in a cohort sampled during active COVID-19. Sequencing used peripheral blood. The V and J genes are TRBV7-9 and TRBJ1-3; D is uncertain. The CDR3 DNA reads TGTGCCAGCAGCTCCCGCTCGGAGTCTGGAAACACCATATATTTT. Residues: CASSSRSESGNTIYF. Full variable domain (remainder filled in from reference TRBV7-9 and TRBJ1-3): DTGVSQNPRHKITKRGQNVTFRCDPISEHNRLYWYRQTLGQGPEFLTYFQNEAQLEKSRLLSDRFSAERPKGSFSTLEIQRTEQGDSAMYLCASSSRSESGNTIYFGEGSWLTVV.